A selection of T cell receptor beta chains follows, all from one sample in a study of cytomegalovirus exposure and HLA in healthy donors. Produced via immunoSEQ multiplex PCR; TCRdb's table is partial and in-frame only. The sample holds around 59,000 clones, around 83% seen once. The sample taken for sequencing was PBMCs. The receptors shown here come from a human donor in good health. Each CDR3 is given with its conserved first and last residue. Fields, in order: V gene, clone size, D gene, J gene, CDR3 protein, CDR3 DNA. The D gene is left open where the match is weak. Clone size is not always given. Where it is, it says once, few, many or a class for expanded clones.

V gene: TRBV4-2; clone size: -; D gene: -; J gene: TRBJ2-3; CDR3 protein: CASSPYVGGAGTDTQYF; CDR3 DNA: TGTGCCAGCAGCCCATACGTTGGGGGGGCAGGTACAGATACGCAGTATTTT
V gene: TRBV7-2; clone size: -; D gene: -; J gene: TRBJ2-1; CDR3 protein: CASSLRGGGFGDNEQFF; CDR3 DNA: TGTGCCAGCAGCTTAAGGGGGGGCGGGTTTGGGGACAATGAGCAGTTCTTC
V gene: TRBV25-1; clone size: -; D gene: TRBD2; J gene: TRBJ2-5; CDR3 protein: CASMRTSGARETQYF; CDR3 DNA: TGTGCCAGCATGAGGACTAGCGGGGCTAGGGAGACCCAGTACTTC
V gene: TRBV19; clone size: -; D gene: TRBD1; J gene: TRBJ2-7; CDR3 protein: CASSIGQGTYEQYF; CDR3 DNA: TGTGCCAGTAGTATTGGACAGGGGACTTACGAGCAGTACTTC
V gene: TRBV19; clone size: -; D gene: -; J gene: TRBJ2-5; CDR3 protein: CASSIVRQGGTTRQETQYF; CDR3 DNA: TGTGCCAGTAGTATAGTTAGGCAGGGTGGGACAACCCGCCAAGAGACCCAGTACTTC
V gene: TRBV7-6; clone size: -; D gene: TRBD2; J gene: TRBJ2-3; CDR3 protein: CASSRSGGVGGTDTQYF; CDR3 DNA: TGTGCCAGCAGCAGATCTGGGGGGGTGGGGGGCACAGATACGCAGTATTTT
V gene: TRBV10-3; clone size: once; D gene: -; J gene: TRBJ2-3; CDR3 protein: CAIGYGDTTHTQYF; CDR3 DNA: TGTGCCATAGGGTACGGGGACACCACACATACGCAGTATTTT
V gene: TRBV7-9; clone size: -; D gene: -; J gene: TRBJ2-3; CDR3 protein: CASTQAETNTDTQYF; CDR3 DNA: TGTGCCAGCACCCAAGCGGAAACAAACACAGATACGCAGTATTTT
V gene: TRBV9; clone size: -; D gene: -; J gene: TRBJ2-1; CDR3 protein: CASSPSAVLYNEQFF; CDR3 DNA: TGTGCCAGCAGCCCTTCAGCGGTACTCTACAATGAGCAGTTCTTC
V gene: TRBV4-3; clone size: -; D gene: -; J gene: TRBJ1-1; CDR3 protein: CASSHQIWGGATEAFF; CDR3 DNA: TGCGCCAGCAGCCATCAAATCTGGGGGGGGGCCACTGAAGCTTTCTTT
V gene: TRBV9; clone size: few; D gene: TRBD2; J gene: TRBJ2-7; CDR3 protein: CARDGGLGFYEQYF; CDR3 DNA: TGTGCCAGAGACGGGGGACTAGGGTTCTACGAGCAGTACTTC
V gene: TRBV15; clone size: -; D gene: TRBD1; J gene: TRBJ1-2; CDR3 protein: CATNEMDWDRFNFLLGQNYGYTF; CDR3 DNA: TGTGCCACCAACGAGATGGACTGGGACAGGTTTAATTTTTTATTAGGGCAAAACTATGGCTACACCTTC
V gene: TRBV21-1; clone size: -; D gene: -; J gene: TRBJ2-1; CDR3 protein: CASSKVEGGSPNEQFF; CDR3 DNA: TGTGCCAGCAGCAAAGTTGAGGGAGGTTCCCCTAATGAGCAGTTCTTC
V gene: TRBV21-1; clone size: -; D gene: -; J gene: TRBJ2-5; CDR3 protein: CASSKERGAGPGEETQYF; CDR3 DNA: TGTGCCAGCAGCAAAGAGCGAGGAGCGGGCCCGGGGGAAGAGACCCAGTACTTC
V gene: TRBV18; clone size: -; D gene: -; J gene: TRBJ1-1; CDR3 protein: CASSPQSVAGGYTEAFF; CDR3 DNA: TGTGCCAGCTCACCCCAATCGGTAGCGGGGGGCTACACTGAAGCTTTCTTT
V gene: TRBV2; clone size: -; D gene: -; J gene: TRBJ2-3; CDR3 protein: CASSERPGYKYF; CDR3 DNA: TGTGCCAGCAGTGAAAGACCGGGTTACAAGTATTTT
V gene: TRBV5-1; clone size: -; D gene: TRBD1; J gene: TRBJ1-4; CDR3 protein: CASSSGTGGGTNEKLFF; CDR3 DNA: TGCGCCAGCAGCTCCGGGACAGGGGGTGGAACTAATGAAAAACTGTTTTTT
V gene: TRBV28; clone size: -; D gene: -; J gene: TRBJ2-5; CDR3 protein: CASSSRGLGETQYF; CDR3 DNA: TGTGCCAGCAGTTCTCGAGGGTTGGGGGAGACCCAGTACTTC
V gene: TRBV5-1; clone size: -; D gene: TRBD1; J gene: TRBJ2-7; CDR3 protein: CASSLKLYTGGGYEQYF; CDR3 DNA: TGCGCCAGCAGCTTGAAATTATATACAGGGGGCGGCTACGAGCAGTACTTC
V gene: TRBV7-9; clone size: -; D gene: TRBD1; J gene: TRBJ1-1; CDR3 protein: CASTFGSGTEAFF; CDR3 DNA: TGTGCCAGCACCTTTGGGTCCGGGACAGAGGCTTTCTTT
V gene: TRBV28; clone size: -; D gene: -; J gene: TRBJ1-4; CDR3 protein: CASSLYRGFEKLFF; CDR3 DNA: TGTGCCAGCAGTTTATATCGGGGATTTGAAAAACTGTTTTTT
V gene: TRBV9; clone size: -; D gene: -; J gene: TRBJ2-3; CDR3 protein: CASSVGAGADTQYF; CDR3 DNA: TGTGCCAGCAGCGTAGGTGCGGGTGCAGATACGCAGTATTTT
V gene: TRBV5-4; clone size: -; D gene: -; J gene: TRBJ2-2; CDR3 protein: CASTPGGRGGELFF; CDR3 DNA: TGTGCCAGCACCCCGGGCGGACGGGGCGGGGAGCTGTTTTTT
V gene: TRBV6-1; clone size: -; D gene: TRBD2; J gene: TRBJ2-1; CDR3 protein: CASSRLAGGRNEQFF; CDR3 DNA: TGTGCCAGCAGCAGACTAGCGGGGGGTCGCAATGAGCAGTTCTTC
V gene: TRBV6-5; clone size: -; D gene: -; J gene: TRBJ2-7; CDR3 protein: CASSRDSTTLYEQYF; CDR3 DNA: TGTGCCAGCAGTCGAGACTCCACTACCCTCTACGAGCAGTACTTC
V gene: TRBV4-1; clone size: -; D gene: TRBD2; J gene: TRBJ2-5; CDR3 protein: CASSLRGAVKETQYF; CDR3 DNA: TGCGCCAGCAGCCTGCGGGGGGCAGTCAAAGAGACCCAGTACTTC
V gene: TRBV28; clone size: -; D gene: -; J gene: TRBJ1-3; CDR3 protein: CASSPRTRTHTNTIYF; CDR3 DNA: TGTGCCAGCAGTCCGCGGACAAGGACCCACACAAACACCATATATTTT
V gene: TRBV10-2; clone size: -; D gene: -; J gene: TRBJ2-1; CDR3 protein: CASIPEGRASYNEQFF; CDR3 DNA: TGCGCCAGCATCCCCGAAGGGCGGGCCTCCTACAATGAGCAGTTCTTC
V gene: TRBV19; clone size: -; D gene: TRBD1; J gene: TRBJ1-2; CDR3 protein: CASSDGTAVGGYTF; CDR3 DNA: TGTGCCAGTAGTGACGGGACAGCGGTTGGTGGCTACACCTTC
V gene: TRBV7-2; clone size: -; D gene: TRBD2; J gene: TRBJ2-3; CDR3 protein: CASSLLAGGPTDTQYF; CDR3 DNA: TGTGCCAGCAGCTTACTGGCGGGAGGGCCGACAGATACGCAGTATTTT
V gene: TRBV6-6; clone size: -; D gene: -; J gene: TRBJ2-1; CDR3 protein: CASSPAGTLYNEQFF; CDR3 DNA: TGTGCCAGCAGCCCGGCCGGGACACTATACAATGAGCAGTTCTTC
V gene: TRBV10-2; clone size: few; D gene: TRBD2; J gene: TRBJ2-7; CDR3 protein: CASSEYLLAGAGEQYF; CDR3 DNA: TGCGCCAGCAGTGAGTATCTTCTAGCGGGAGCAGGTGAGCAGTACTTC
V gene: TRBV11-2; clone size: -; D gene: -; J gene: TRBJ2-7; CDR3 protein: CASSPVGGAQYF; CDR3 DNA: TGTGCCAGCAGTCCAGTCGGCGGAGCGCAGTACTTC
V gene: TRBV15; clone size: -; D gene: -; J gene: TRBJ2-5; CDR3 protein: CATSRGLTDTQETQYF; CDR3 DNA: TGTGCCACCAGCAGGGGATTGACAGACACCCAAGAGACCCAGTACTTC
V gene: TRBV7-8; clone size: -; D gene: TRBD1; J gene: TRBJ2-7; CDR3 protein: CASSLEGQAYEQYF; CDR3 DNA: TGTGCCAGCAGCTTAGAGGGACAGGCCTACGAGCAGTACTTC
V gene: TRBV5-1; clone size: -; D gene: TRBD2; J gene: TRBJ2-1; CDR3 protein: CASSLDPSGGYNEQFF; CDR3 DNA: TGCGCCAGCAGCTTGGACCCGTCGGGAGGGTACAATGAGCAGTTCTTC
V gene: TRBV6-1; clone size: -; D gene: -; J gene: TRBJ1-4; CDR3 protein: CASSEAVGQGNEKLFF; CDR3 DNA: TGTGCCAGCAGTGAAGCGGTGGGGCAGGGTAATGAAAAACTGTTTTTT
V gene: TRBV6-6; clone size: -; D gene: TRBD2; J gene: TRBJ2-7; CDR3 protein: CASSYRDYYYEQYF; CDR3 DNA: TGTGCCAGCAGTTACCGGGACTACTACTACGAGCAGTACTTC
V gene: TRBV30; clone size: -; D gene: -; J gene: TRBJ1-1; CDR3 protein: CAWRRGTEAFF; CDR3 DNA: TGTGCCTGGAGACGGGGCACTGAAGCTTTCTTT
V gene: TRBV6-6; clone size: -; D gene: -; J gene: TRBJ2-5; CDR3 protein: CASSPRGYGNTQYF; CDR3 DNA: TGTGCCAGCAGCCCCCGAGGGTACGGTAACACCCAGTACTTC